This TCR beta chain stems from a study of blood T cell repertoires in COVID-19. At the level of the study: T cells, B-cell-depleted T cells, or PBMCs supplied cDNA or gDNA.

Germline lookup yields CDR1 LNHDA and CDR2 SQIVND (reference sequence). CDR3 size: 13 residues. Trimming removed 5 bases from V and 2 bases from J, with 8 bases in between. Sequenced by immunoSEQ multiplex PCR; TCRdb stores in-frame clones only, minus some. The table lists 400,000 to 450,000 clones, around 89% of them singletons. Seattle enrolled patients during active infection and tracked them longitudinally. This rearrangement joins TRBV19 to TRBJ2-3; no clear D gene. The clonotype comes from a woman aged 40 to 55 with COVID-19, enrolled during active disease. Sequences were obtained from peripheral blood. DNA for the CDR3: TGTGCCAGTAGTGTGAGAGCCACAGATACGCAGTATTTT. This translates into CASSVRATDTQYF.